This T cell receptor beta chain stems from a study of spatial heterogeneity in lung cancer. General study findings and limits: Blood showed ubiquitous tumor TCRs more often at resection than at routine follow-up.

Time point meaning: sample taken at primary tumor resection. From the 5' RACE reads, TCRdb called clonotypes with MiXCR, one entry per CDR3 protein. This table holds 20,000 to 25,000 distinct CDR3 sequences, 4.5% to 7% found once. Concerning this clonotype: The antigen remains unidentified.

After removal of 8 bases from V and 3 bases from J, the junction contained 10 bases not matched to a gene. Germline V CDR1 and CDR2: MGHRA, YSYEKL. CDR3 length: 15 amino acids. V is TRBV4-1 and J is TRBJ2-3, with 8 bases matching TRBD2. Sequences were derived from PBMCs, sampled at surgery. The clonotype originates from a male donor with early-stage non-small cell lung cancer. DNA for the CDR3: TGCGCCAGCGCAAGGACTAGCATTGATACAGATACGCAGTATTTT. Protein product: CASARTSIDTDTQYF.